The 22 T cell receptor beta chains presented below share a single source sample, sequenced in a study of blood T cell repertoires in COVID-19. Sequenced by immunoSEQ multiplex PCR; TCRdb stores in-frame clones only, minus some. This sample carries 200,000 to 300,000 clones, about four fifths of them seen once, and the ten largest clones take approximately 10%. Specimen: peripheral blood. The receptor set was obtained from a woman older than 75 with acute or convalescent COVID-19.

This chain uses TRBV27 with TRBJ2-7, with 9 bases matching TRBD1. V shed 6 bases, J shed 3 bases, and the junction held 9 bases outside the gene matches. Germline-derived CDR1 and CDR2 are MNHEY and SMNVEV (reference sequence). The CDR3 contains 15 residues. The CDR3 DNA reads as TGTGCCAGCAGACGACGCGGGACAGGGATCTACGAGCAGTACTTC. It specifies CASRRRGTGIYEQYF.

The chain joins TRBV3-1 (or the pseudogene TRBV3-2) to TRBJ2-4; TRBD2 is a possible D gene (5 bases). Germline V CDR1 and CDR2: LGHDT, YNNKEL (reference sequence). V was pared by 3 bases and J by 6 bases, with 9 bases between. The CDR3 loop spans 13 amino acids. The CDR3 DNA reads TGTGCCAGCAGCCATGGGAGTAGAAACATTCAGTACTTC. This translates into CASSHGSRNIQYF.

The chain's CDR3 is CASSLAQASGNTIYF. CDR3 coding DNA: TGTGCCAGCAGCTTAGCACAGGCCTCTGGAAACACCATATATTTT. This chain links TRBV7-8 with TRBJ1-3; tentatively, D is TRBD1 (5 bases). V gave up 0 bases and J gave up 0 bases, with 6 bases separating them. Germline CDR1 SGHVS, CDR2 FQNEAQ. This CDR3 comprises 15 residues. The full variable domain, with the rest looked up from reference TRBV7-8 and TRBJ1-3, is GAGVSQSPRYKVAKRGQDVALRCDPISGHVSLFWYQQALGQGPEFLTYFQNEAQLDKSGLPSDRFFAERPEGSVSTLKIQRTQQEDSAVYLCASSLAQASGNTIYFGEGSWLTVV.

This clone appeared a few times. The rearrangement links TRBV5-1 to TRBJ1-5, with D hard to call. V lost 4 bases and J 0 bases, leaving 11 bases between the germline ends. The germline V gene encodes CDR1 SGHRS and CDR2 YFSETQ. This CDR3 comprises 15 residues. The CDR3 protein is CASSQDGDSNQPQHF. The CDR3 DNA is TGCGCCAGCAGCCAGGACGGGGATAGCAATCAGCCCCAGCATTTT.

The rearrangement joins TRBV3-1 (or the pseudogene TRBV3-2) to TRBJ2-2; D is unclear. Germline V lookup: CDR1 LGHDT, CDR2 YNNKEL (reference sequence). The V end was cut by 4 bases, the J end by 0 bases, with 12 bases between. This CDR3 contains 16 residues. The CDR3: CASSRWARANTGELFF. CDR3 DNA sequence: TGTGCCAGCAGCCGCTGGGCACGAGCGAACACCGGGGAGCTGTTTTTT.

The chain joins TRBV5-4 to TRBJ1-2; 9 bases agree with TRBD1. V shed 0 bases, J shed 7 bases, and the junction held 7 bases outside the gene matches. The CDR3 is 15 amino acids. Germline V CDR1 and CDR2: SGHNT, YYREEE (reference sequence). In DNA, the CDR3 is TGTGCCAGCAGCTTGGCGGGACAGGGTTCAGCTGGCTACACCTTC. It translates to CASSLAGQGSAGYTF.

This clone has only one observation. The rearrangement joins TRBV6-6 to TRBJ1-2; a possible D gene is TRBD1 (6 bases). Germline V gene data show CDR1 as MNHNY and CDR2 as SVGAGI (reference sequence). The CDR3 is 14 residues long. The germline V and J ends were trimmed by 6 bases and 4 bases, with 15 bases remaining between them. CDR3: CASRGPGQSYGYTF. The CDR3 nucleotides read TGTGCCAGCAGAGGACCCGGACAGTCCTATGGCTACACCTTC.

The rearrangement uses TRBV27 and TRBJ2-1; possible D gene TRBD2, 5 bases. CDR3 length: 14 residues. The V gene lost 2 bases and the J gene lost 9 bases, with 14 bases spanning the gap. Germline assignment: CDR1 MNHEY and CDR2 SMNVEV (reference sequence). CDR3 nucleotide sequence: TGTGCCAGCAGTTTACGTTTCGGGGTCACTGAGCAGTTCTTC. Translating gives CASSLRFGVTEQFF.

J is TRBJ2-7 and V is TRBV11-1; the match to TRBD2 covers 14 bases. The V gene's germline CDR1 is SGHAT and CDR2 FQDESV (reference sequence). The CDR3 loop spans 15 amino acids. V shed 5 bases, J shed 6 bases, and the junction held 6 bases outside the gene matches. The CDR3 region has the DNA TGTGCCAGCAGCCCAAGACTAGCGGGGGGGCCCGAGCAGTACTTC. Amino acid sequence: CASSPRLAGGPEQYF.

This chain joins TRBV28 and TRBJ1-1; 8 nucleotides line up with TRBD1. The junction had 12 bases not matched to a gene; V was cut back by 5 bases and J by 4 bases. The CDR3 length is 16 residues. Germline V gene sequence: CDR1 MDHEN, CDR2 SYDVKM. CDR3 sequence (DNA): TGTGCCAGCAGTCCGGCGGACAGGGAGGTTAGCACTGAAGCTTTCTTT. This translates into CASSPADREVSTEAFF.

J is TRBJ2-1 and V is TRBV24-1; tentatively, D is TRBD2 (5 bases). The CDR3 totals 15 residues. Trimming cost V 3 bases and J 7 bases, with 15 bases left between them. The germline gives CDR1 KGHDR, CDR2 SFDVKD. CDR3 residues: CATSDPRSGLNEQFF. CDR3 DNA sequence: TGTGCCACCAGTGATCCACGATCGGGGTTGAATGAGCAGTTCTTC.

This rearrangement joins TRBV7-3 to TRBJ1-1; TRBD1 agrees at 7 bases. The CDR3 runs 13 residues. Losses at the gene ends were 5 bases for V and 3 bases for J; bases not matched to a gene: 3. Germline-derived CDR1 and CDR2 are SGHTA and FQGTGA. CDR3 loop: CASSAQGYTEAFF. The CDR3 DNA sequence: TGTGCCAGCAGCGCACAGGGGTACACTGAAGCTTTCTTT.

The genes are TRBV11-2 and TRBJ2-7; D is undetermined. Deletions cut 6 bases from V and 4 bases from J, with 7 bases between. There are 11 residues in the CDR3. Germline lookup yields CDR1 SGHAT and CDR2 FQNNGV. DNA of the CDR3: TGTGCCAGCAGAATCGGGTACGAGCAGTACTTC. Translation: CASRIGYEQYF.

The chain carries TRBV27 and TRBJ1-1; D unclear. The germline V gene has CDR1 MNHEY and CDR2 SMNVEV (reference sequence). The CDR3 has 15 amino acids. Deletions cut 4 bases from V and 3 bases from J, with 15 bases between. The CDR3 DNA follows: TGTGCCAGCAGTTCCTTACTAACGGGAGACACTGAAGCTTTCTTT. It specifies CASSSLLTGDTEAFF.

This chain links TRBV6-5 with TRBJ1-6; D uncertain. The germline gives CDR1 MNHEY, CDR2 SVGAGI. The CDR3 length is 13 residues. The V end was cut by 0 bases, the J end by 8 bases, with 5 bases between. In DNA form, the CDR3 reads TGTGCCAGCAGTTACTCAACAGATTCACCCCTCCACTTT. It is translated as CASSYSTDSPLHF.

For the CDR3, the DNA is TGTGCCGGCACAGGGGATGGAGCGGGAAACACCATATATTTT. Protein product: CAGTGDGAGNTIYF. V gene TRBV7-9 combines with J gene TRBJ1-3; the match to TRBD1 covers 7 bases. This CDR3 is 14 amino acids long. The V segment lost 11 bases and the J segment 4 bases; nucleotides outside the gene matches: 11. Germline CDR1 reads SEHNR; CDR2 reads FQNEAQ (reference sequence).

The chain couples TRBV30 to TRBJ1-1; no clear D gene. The CDR3 covers 11 residues. Germline assignment: CDR1 GTSNPN and CDR2 SVGIG (reference sequence). The V end lost 4 bases, the J end lost 2 bases, and 5 bases lay between the germline ends. CDR3: CAWTLNTEAFF. The CDR3 DNA sequence: TGTGCCTGGACACTAAACACTGAAGCTTTCTTT.

Concerning this clone: The same CDR3 is also encoded by other DNA sequences in this sample. The chain joins TRBV5-1 to TRBJ1-4; D is ambiguous. The CDR3 runs 14 residues. Germline values: CDR1 SGHRS, CDR2 YFSETQ. The germline V and J ends were trimmed by 2 bases and 0 bases, with 5 bases remaining between them. The CDR3 sequence: CASSLTTTNEKLFF. CDR3 coding DNA: TGCGCCAGCAGCTTAACAACAACTAATGAAAAACTGTTTTTT.

The CDR3 DNA reads as TGCGCCAGCAGCTCCCCCGGGACAGGCAATTCACCCCTCCACTTT. Translation gives CASSSPGTGNSPLHF. The rearrangement uses TRBV5-1 and TRBJ1-6; the match to TRBD1 covers 8 bases. The CDR3 is 15 amino acids. The V gene's germline CDR1 is SGHRS and CDR2 YFSETQ. The junction had 6 bases not matched to a gene; V was cut back by 3 bases and J by 7 bases. Based on the CDR3 plus reference TRBV5-1 and TRBJ1-6, the full variable domain is KAGVTQTPRYLIKTRGQQVTLSCSPISGHRSVSWYQQTPGQGLQFLFEYFSETQRNKGNFPGRFSGRQFSNSRSEMNVSTLELGDSALYLCASSSPGTGNSPLHFGNGTRLTVT.

This clone appeared once. V and J are TRBV30 and TRBJ1-2; TRBD1 is a possible D gene (5 bases). Per the germline V gene, CDR1 is GTSNPN and CDR2 is SVGIG (reference sequence). The length of the CDR3 is 13 residues. For the CDR3, the DNA is TGTGGAGTGTCGGGGGGGTTTGGCTATGGCTACACCTTC. It translates to CGVSGGFGYGYTF.

The J gene is TRBJ1-1, the V gene TRBV3-1 (or the pseudogene TRBV3-2); 9 bases agree with TRBD1. The CDR3 is 15 residues long. J lost 5 bases, V lost 0 bases, and 4 bases had no gene match. Germline loops: CDR1 LGHDT, CDR2 YNNKEL (reference sequence). CDR3 region: CASSQEQGAPTEAFF. CDR3 DNA: TGTGCCAGCAGCCAAGAACAGGGGGCGCCGACTGAAGCTTTCTTT.

This clone has a single count. The chain joins TRBV19 to TRBJ2-2; TRBD2 matches at 9 bases. Germline V gene data show CDR1 as LNHDA and CDR2 as SQIVND (reference sequence). The trim removed 9 bases at V and 7 bases at J, leaving 18 bases unmatched. The CDR3 runs to 17 residues. The CDR3 loop reads CASLARSGGLRGGELFF. The CDR3, as DNA: TGTGCCAGCCTAGCCCGTAGCGGGGGCCTCCGGGGCGGGGAGCTGTTTTTT.